This TCR beta chain derives from a study of cytomegalovirus exposure and HLA in healthy donors. This clone was seen more than once but under ten times. This CDR3 contains 12 residues. Germline-derived CDR1 and CDR2 are ENHRY and SYGVKD. V was pared by 10 bases and J by 6 bases, with 15 bases between. Use of 60 Vbeta and 13 Jbeta primers characterized the PCR. Measured with immunoSEQ multiplex PCR; TCRdb has only the in-frame clones, and not every one. The data contain tens of thousands of clones, around 64% of them seen just once; the ten biggest clones take up more than 2.5%. The sequence was collected from a woman aged 50 to 65 in good health and CMV-seronegative. Sequenced sample: PBMCs. V is TRBV10-3 and J is TRBJ1-1; the D is unclear. The CDR3 DNA sequence: TGTGCCACCTCTAAGGTAGCAGCTGAAGCTTTCTTT. Protein: CATSKVAAEAFF.